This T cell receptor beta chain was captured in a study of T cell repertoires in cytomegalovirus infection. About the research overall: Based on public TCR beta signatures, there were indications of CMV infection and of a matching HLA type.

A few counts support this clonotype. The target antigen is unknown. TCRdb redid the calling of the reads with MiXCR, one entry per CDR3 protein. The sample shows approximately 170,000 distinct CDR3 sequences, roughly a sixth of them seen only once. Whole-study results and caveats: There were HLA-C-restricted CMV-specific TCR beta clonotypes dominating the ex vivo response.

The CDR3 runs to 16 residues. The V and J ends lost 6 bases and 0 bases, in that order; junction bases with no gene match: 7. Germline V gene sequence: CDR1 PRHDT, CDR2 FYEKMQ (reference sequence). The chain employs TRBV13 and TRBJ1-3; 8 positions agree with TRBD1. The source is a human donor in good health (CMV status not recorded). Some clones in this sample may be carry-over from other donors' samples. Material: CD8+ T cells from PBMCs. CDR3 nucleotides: TGTGCCAGCAGTACGGGACAGGCGTACTCTGGAAACACCATATATTTT. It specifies CASSTGQAYSGNTIYF.